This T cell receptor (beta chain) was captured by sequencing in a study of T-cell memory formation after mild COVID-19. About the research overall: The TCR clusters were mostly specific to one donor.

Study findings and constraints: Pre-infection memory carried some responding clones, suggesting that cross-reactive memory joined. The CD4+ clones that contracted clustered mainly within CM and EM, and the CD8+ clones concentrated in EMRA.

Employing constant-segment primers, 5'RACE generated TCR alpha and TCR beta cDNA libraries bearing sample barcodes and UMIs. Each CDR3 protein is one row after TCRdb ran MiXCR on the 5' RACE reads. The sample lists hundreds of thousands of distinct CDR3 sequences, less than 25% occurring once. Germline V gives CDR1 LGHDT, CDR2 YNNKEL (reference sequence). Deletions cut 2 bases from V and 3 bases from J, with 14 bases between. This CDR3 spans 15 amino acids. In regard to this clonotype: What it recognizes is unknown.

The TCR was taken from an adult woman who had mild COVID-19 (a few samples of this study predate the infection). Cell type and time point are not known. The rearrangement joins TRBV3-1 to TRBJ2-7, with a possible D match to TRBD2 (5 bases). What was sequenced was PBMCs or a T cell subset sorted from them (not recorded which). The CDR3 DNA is TGTGCCAGCAGCCAACCCCGGGGAGCGGACTACGAGCAGTACTTC. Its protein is CASSQPRGADYEQYF.